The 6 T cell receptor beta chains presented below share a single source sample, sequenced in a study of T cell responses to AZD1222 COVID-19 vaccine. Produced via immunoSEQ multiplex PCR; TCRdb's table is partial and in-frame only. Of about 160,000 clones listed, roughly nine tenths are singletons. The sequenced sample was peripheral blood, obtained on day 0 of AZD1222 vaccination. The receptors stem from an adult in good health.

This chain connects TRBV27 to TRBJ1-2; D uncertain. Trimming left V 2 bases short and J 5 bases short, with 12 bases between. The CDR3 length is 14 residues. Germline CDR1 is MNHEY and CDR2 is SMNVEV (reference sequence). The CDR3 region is CASSLAPTRYGYTF. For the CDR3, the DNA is TGTGCCAGCAGTTTAGCCCCGACGAGGTATGGCTACACCTTC.

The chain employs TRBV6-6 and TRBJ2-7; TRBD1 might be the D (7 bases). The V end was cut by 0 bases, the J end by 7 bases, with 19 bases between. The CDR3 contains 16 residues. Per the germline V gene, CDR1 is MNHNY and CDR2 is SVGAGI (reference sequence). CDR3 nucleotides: TGTGCCAGCAGTTACTCGATCCCAGGGGGGCCGGGGGAGCAGTACTTC. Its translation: CASSYSIPGGPGEQYF.

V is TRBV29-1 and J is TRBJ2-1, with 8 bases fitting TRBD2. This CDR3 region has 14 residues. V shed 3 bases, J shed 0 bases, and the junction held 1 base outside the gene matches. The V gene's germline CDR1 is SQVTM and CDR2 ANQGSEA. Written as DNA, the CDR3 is TGCAGCGTTGATGGGACTAGCTCCTACAATGAGCAGTTCTTC. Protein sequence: CSVDGTSSYNEQFF.

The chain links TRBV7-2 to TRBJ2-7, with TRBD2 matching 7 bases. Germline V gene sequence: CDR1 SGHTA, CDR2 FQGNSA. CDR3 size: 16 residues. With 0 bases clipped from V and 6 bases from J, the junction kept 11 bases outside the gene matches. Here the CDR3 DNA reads TGTGCCAGCAGCTTAGCGCATCTCGGCGGGAGTGTCGAGCAGTACTTC. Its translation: CASSLAHLGGSVEQYF.

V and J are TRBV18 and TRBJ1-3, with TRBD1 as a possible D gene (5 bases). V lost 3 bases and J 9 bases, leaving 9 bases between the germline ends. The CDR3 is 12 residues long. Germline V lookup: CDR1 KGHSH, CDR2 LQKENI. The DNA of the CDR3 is TGTGCCAGCTCACCGGAGGGGAGCACCATATATTTT. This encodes CASSPEGSTIYF.

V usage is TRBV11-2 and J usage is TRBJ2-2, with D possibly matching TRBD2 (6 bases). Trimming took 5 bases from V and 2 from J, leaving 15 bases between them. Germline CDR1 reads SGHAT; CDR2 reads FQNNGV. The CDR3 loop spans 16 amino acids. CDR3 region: CASSPSGGVNTGELFF. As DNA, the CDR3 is TGTGCCAGCAGCCCGTCGGGCGGGGTTAACACCGGGGAGCTGTTTTTT.